The 20 T cell receptor beta chains given below trace back to one sample, sequenced in a study of cytomegalovirus exposure and HLA in healthy donors. The PCR employed 60 Vbeta primers together with 13 Jbeta primers. The protocol was immunoSEQ multiplex PCR, while the TCRdb copy is restricted to in-frame clones and leaves out a portion. The table lists approximately 100,000 clones, 70% to 80% of them singletons. The sequencing sample was made of PBMCs. These receptors all stem from a woman aged 35 to 49 in good health and CMV-seronegative.

This clone was seen a few times. The rearrangement uses TRBV7-2 and TRBJ1-2; D perhaps matches TRBD1 (5 bases). The CDR3 extends over 14 amino acids. The V gene lost 5 bases and the J gene lost 3 bases, with 13 bases spanning the gap. Germline V lookup: CDR1 SGHTA, CDR2 FQGNSA. CDR3 loop: CASSRLGADYGYTF. CDR3 DNA sequence: TGTGCCAGCAGCCGGTTAGGGGCGGACTATGGCTACACCTTC.

The rearrangement uses TRBV2 and TRBJ1-5; tentatively, D is TRBD1 (6 bases). V lost 8 bases to trimming and J lost 5 bases, with 13 bases between them. CDR1 is SNHLY, CDR2 FYNNEI, per germline. The CDR3 is 13 residues long. CDR3 loop: CASEVTGHQPQHF. The CDR3 coding sequence is TGTGCCAGCGAAGTAACAGGGCATCAGCCCCAGCATTTT. Based on the CDR3 plus reference TRBV2 and TRBJ1-5, the full variable domain is EPEVTQTPSHQVTQMGQEVILRCVPISNHLYFYWYRQILGQKVEFLVSFYNNEISEKSEIFDDQFSVERPDGSNFTLKIRSTKLEDSAMYFCASEVTGHQPQHFGDGTRLSIL.

The chain couples TRBV15 to TRBJ1-5; no definite D call. The CDR3 spans 13 residues. Trimming stripped 5 bases from V and 3 bases from J, with 8 bases between. The germline V gene encodes CDR1 LNHNV and CDR2 YYDKDF (reference sequence). CDR3 residues: CATSLQVNQPQHF. CDR3 nucleotide sequence: TGTGCCACCAGCTTGCAGGTCAATCAGCCCCAGCATTTT.

A single count supports this clone. The chain joins TRBV27 to TRBJ2-7, with D possibly being TRBD1 (5 bases). Germline assignment: CDR1 MNHEY and CDR2 SMNVEV (reference sequence). The CDR3 spans 15 residues. Deletions cut 5 bases from V and 0 bases from J, with 14 bases between. As DNA, the CDR3 is TGTGCCAGCAGTCCACGGACAAGGGCCTCCTACGAGCAGTACTTC. Translating it yields CASSPRTRASYEQYF.

J is TRBJ1-1 and V is TRBV27, with D perhaps matching TRBD1 (5 bases). Per germline, CDR1 MNHEY and CDR2 SMNVEV (reference sequence). The CDR3 loop spans 14 amino acids. Trimming took 2 bases from V and 4 from J, leaving 11 bases between them. In DNA, the CDR3 is TGTGCCAGCAGTTTAGCCGTCGGGGGCACTGAAGCTTTCTTT. This gives the protein CASSLAVGGTEAFF.

The chain couples TRBV9 to TRBJ2-1, with 8 bases fitting TRBD1. The CDR3 is made up of 16 amino acids. J was trimmed by 6 bases and V by 0 bases; bases with no gene match: 8. Germline V lookup: CDR1 SGDLS, CDR2 YYNGEE. In DNA form, the CDR3 reads TGTGCCAGCAGCGTAGTCGGACAGGGCGCCCTCAATGAGCAGTTCTTC. Protein sequence: CASSVVGQGALNEQFF.

The V and J genes are TRBV5-4 and TRBJ2-3; D is possibly TRBD1 (6 bases). The germline gives CDR1 SGHNT, CDR2 YYREEE (reference sequence). CDR3 length: 16 residues. The V end lost 4 bases, the J end lost 4 bases, and 19 bases lay between the germline ends. CDR3 protein: CASSTRDMGAPDTQYF. CDR3 nucleotides: TGTGCCAGCAGCACACGGGACATGGGGGCTCCAGATACGCAGTATTTT.

V is TRBV30 and J is TRBJ2-7; 8 bases are a match to TRBD2. This CDR3 is built from 16 residues. The J segment lost 0 bases and the V segment lost 2 bases, leaving 9 bases of the junction unmatched. Germline V gene lookup returns CDR1 GTSNPN and CDR2 SVGIG (reference sequence). CDR3 loop: CAWSFTSGANSYEQYF. CDR3 in DNA: TGTGCCTGGAGTTTTACTAGCGGCGCCAACTCCTACGAGCAGTACTTC.

The V call is TRBV14, the J call TRBJ1-1; a possible D gene is TRBD1 (6 bases). The CDR3 loop spans 14 amino acids. The germline V and J ends were trimmed by 1 base and 5 bases, with 11 bases remaining between them. From germline, CDR1 is SGHDN and CDR2 FVKESK. In DNA, the CDR3 is TGTGCCAGCAGCCAAGCGGGGGGCCGGACTGAAGCTTTCTTT. Translated, it gives CASSQAGGRTEAFF.

V usage is TRBV27 and J usage is TRBJ2-5, with 9 nucleotides matching TRBD1. V trimming: 5 bases; J trimming: 11 bases; junction bases outside the gene matches: 15. Germline values: CDR1 MNHEY, CDR2 SMNVEV (reference sequence). This CDR3 is 15 amino acids long. The CDR3 loop reads CASSATGGGSREQYF. As DNA, the CDR3 is TGTGCCAGCAGTGCTACAGGGGGCGGCTCTCGAGAGCAGTACTTC.

The chain carries TRBV6-6 and TRBJ1-1, with D maybe TRBD1 (6 bases). Trimming left V 7 bases short and J 5 bases short, with 20 bases between. This CDR3 is 15 amino acids long. The germline V gene encodes CDR1 MNHNY and CDR2 SVGAGI (reference sequence). The CDR3 region has the DNA TGTGCCAGCACCCCGGTGGGACAAGGCCATACTGAAGCTTTCTTT. Amino acid sequence: CASTPVGQGHTEAFF.

The chain carries TRBV6-1 and TRBJ2-1; TRBD2 matches at 10 bases. V shed 1 base, J shed 0 bases, and the junction held 3 bases outside the gene matches. The CDR3 length is 17 residues. CDR1 and CDR2 (germline): MNHNS, SASEGT. CDR3: CASSEGTSGRSYNEQFF. Written as DNA, the CDR3 is TGTGCCAGCAGTGAAGGGACTAGCGGCCGCTCCTACAATGAGCAGTTCTTC.

The V call is TRBV27, the J call TRBJ2-3, with 11 bases lining up with TRBD2. V gave up 2 bases and J gave up 2 bases; unmatched junction bases: 15. The CDR3 length is 20 residues. Germline V CDR1 and CDR2: MNHEY, SMNVEV (reference sequence). The CDR3 DNA reads as TGTGCCAGCAGTTTAGCCCCCTTTACAACTAGCGGGAGTACCACAGATACGCAGTATTTT. This codes for CASSLAPFTTSGSTTDTQYF.

J is TRBJ1-1 and V is TRBV5-1; possibly TRBD1 for D (6 bases). This CDR3 has 14 residues. V dropped 3 bases and J dropped 1 base, with 10 bases sitting between them. Germline V gives CDR1 SGHRS, CDR2 YFSETQ. The CDR3 here is CASSSGQPNTEAFF. In nucleotides, the CDR3 is TGCGCCAGCAGCTCCGGACAGCCGAACACTGAAGCTTTCTTT.

The V and J genes are TRBV27 and TRBJ2-3, with 9 bases matching TRBD1. J lost 4 bases, V lost 2 bases, and 4 bases had no gene match. The CDR3 is made up of 15 amino acids. Germline loops: CDR1 MNHEY, CDR2 SMNVEV (reference sequence). CDR3 in amino acids: CASSLAGTGSDTQYF. The CDR3 nucleotides read TGTGCCAGCAGTTTAGCCGGGACAGGGTCAGATACGCAGTATTTT.

The chain links TRBV7-8 to TRBJ1-6; tentative D call: TRBD1 (6 bases). The CDR3 extends over 15 amino acids. Germline-derived CDR1 and CDR2 are SGHVS and FQNEAQ. Trimming removed 1 base at V and 9 bases at J, with 13 bases between. DNA of the CDR3: TGTGCCAGCAGCTTAGGTCACAGGGTGGGTTCACCCCTCCACTTT. Translating gives CASSLGHRVGSPLHF. The full variable domain, its missing parts supplied by reference TRBV7-8 and TRBJ1-6, is GAGVSQSPRYKVAKRGQDVALRCDPISGHVSLFWYQQALGQGPEFLTYFQNEAQLDKSGLPSDRFFAERPEGSVSTLKIQRTQQEDSAVYLCASSLGHRVGSPLHFGNGTRLTVT.

A few counts support this clone. DNA for the CDR3: TGTGCCAGCACGTCCAGGGGGAACACTGAAGCTTTCTTT. Protein product: CASTSRGNTEAFF. The chain links TRBV6-5 to TRBJ1-1, with TRBD1 as a possible D gene (6 bases). This CDR3 has 13 amino acids. The V gene lost 7 bases and the J gene lost 1 base, with 10 bases spanning the gap. Germline-derived CDR1 and CDR2 are MNHEY and SVGAGI.

The CDR3 bases are TGCGCCAGCAGCCAGGGACAGTTGGGCACAGATACGCAGTATTTT. This encodes CASSQGQLGTDTQYF. V and J are TRBV4-3 and TRBJ2-3, with 7 nucleotides matching TRBD1. V was pared by 3 bases and J by 1 base, with 4 bases of the junction left unmatched. The CDR3 is 15 residues long. Germline CDR1 LGHNA, CDR2 YSLEER.

The chain is built from TRBV19 and TRBJ2-7, with TRBD1 matching over 7 bases. The CDR3 spans 14 residues. J gave up 4 bases and V 6 bases, and 9 bases lay outside the gene matches. Germline values: CDR1 LNHDA, CDR2 SQIVND (reference sequence). This chain's CDR3 is CASRTTGTAYEQYF. DNA for the CDR3: TGTGCCAGTAGAACTACCGGGACAGCTTACGAGCAGTACTTC.

This clone was observed a handful of times. This CDR3 reads CASSLDLANYGYTF. In DNA form, the CDR3 reads TGTGCCAGCAGCTTGGATTTAGCTAACTATGGCTACACCTTC. V usage is TRBV5-6 and J usage is TRBJ1-2; D unclear. V gave up 0 bases and J gave up 0 bases, with 6 bases separating them. Germline CDR1 is SGHDT and CDR2 is YYEEEE. There are 14 residues in the CDR3.